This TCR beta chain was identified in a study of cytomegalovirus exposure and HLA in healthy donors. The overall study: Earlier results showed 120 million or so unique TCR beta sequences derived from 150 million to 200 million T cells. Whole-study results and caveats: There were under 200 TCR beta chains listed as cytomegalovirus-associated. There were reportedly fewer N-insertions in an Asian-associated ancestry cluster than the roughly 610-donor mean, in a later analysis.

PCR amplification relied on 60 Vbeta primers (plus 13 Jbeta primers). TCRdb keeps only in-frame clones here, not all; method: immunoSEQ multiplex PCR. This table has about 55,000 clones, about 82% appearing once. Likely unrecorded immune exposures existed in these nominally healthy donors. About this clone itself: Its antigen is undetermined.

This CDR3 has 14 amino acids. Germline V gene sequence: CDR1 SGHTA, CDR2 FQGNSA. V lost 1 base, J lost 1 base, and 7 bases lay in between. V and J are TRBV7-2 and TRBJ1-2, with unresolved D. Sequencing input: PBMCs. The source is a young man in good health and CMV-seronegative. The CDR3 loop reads CASSLVAINYGYTF. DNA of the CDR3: TGTGCCAGCAGCTTAGTGGCAATTAACTATGGCTACACCTTC.